The 16 T cell receptor beta chains in this list originate from one sample, sequenced in a study of cytomegalovirus exposure and HLA in healthy donors. In the PCR, 60 Vbeta and 13 Jbeta primers were used. Profiling relied on immunoSEQ multiplex PCR, and the TCRdb table lists in-frame clones only, not all of them. The repertoire has some 110,000 clones, around 66% of them found once; the top ten carry approximately 1.5%. Sequenced: PBMCs. These receptors came from a man between 18 and 35 years old in good health and CMV-seronegative.

The rearrangement joins TRBV5-4 to TRBJ1-1; a weak D match, TRBD1 (6 bases). This CDR3 has 15 residues. Germline assignment: CDR1 SGHNT and CDR2 YYREEE (reference sequence). Trimming cost V 4 bases and J 5 bases, with 18 bases left between them. CDR3 in DNA: TGTGCCAGCAGCCATCTTCGGGGGGCGGGGACTGAAGCTTTCTTT. As protein: CASSHLRGAGTEAFF.

The V gene is TRBV9, the J gene TRBJ2-7; 7 nucleotides align to TRBD2. V trimming: 0 bases; J trimming: 2 bases; junction bases outside the gene matches: 8. The CDR3 has 16 residues. Looked up from germline, CDR1 is SGDLS and CDR2 is YYNGEE. CDR3 in amino acids: CASSVGSLGGAYEQYF. The DNA of the CDR3 is TGTGCCAGCAGCGTAGGATCTTTGGGGGGGGCCTACGAGCAGTACTTC.

The rearrangement joins TRBV27 to TRBJ2-7, with D maybe TRBD2 (6 bases). Trimming pared 2 bases from V and 6 bases from J, leaving 14 bases between. This CDR3 comprises 14 residues. CDR1 is MNHEY, CDR2 SMNVEV, per germline (reference sequence). CDR3 sequence (DNA): TGTGCCAGCAGTTTAGGGGACTCCCTCCGCGAGCAGTACTTC. Translating it yields CASSLGDSLREQYF.

In its sample, this clone was seen a few times. This sequence joins TRBV10-1 and TRBJ2-5; the match to TRBD2 covers 9 bases. From germline, CDR1 is WNHNN and CDR2 SYGVQD (reference sequence). The CDR3 is 16 amino acids. The junction had 3 bases not matched to a gene; V was cut back by 0 bases and J by 1 base. CDR3 in DNA: TGCGCCAGCAGTGAGTCCCTAGCGGGGCTCCAAGAGACCCAGTACTTC. This sequence encodes CASSESLAGLQETQYF.

This sequence joins TRBV28 and TRBJ2-7, with a tentative D call TRBD2 (7 bases). V lost 9 bases to trimming and J lost 3 bases, with 21 bases between them. The germline CDR1 and CDR2 sequences are MDHEN and SYDVKM. The CDR3 spans 15 residues. CDR3 residues: CASWAGAPTYYEQYF. In DNA, the CDR3 is TGTGCCAGTTGGGCGGGGGCCCCCACCTACTACGAGCAGTACTTC. Combining the CDR3 with reference TRBV28 and TRBJ2-7 gives the whole variable domain DVKVTQSSRYLVKRTGEKVFLECVQDMDHENMFWYRQDPGLGLRLIYFSYDVKMKEKGDIPEGYSVSREKKERFSLILESASTNQTSMYLCASWAGAPTYYEQYFGPGTRLTVT.

For the CDR3, the DNA is TGTGCCAGCAGTTTATGGGACAGTTTTAGGTACGAGCAGTACTTC. Translation: CASSLWDSFRYEQYF. The genes are TRBV28 and TRBJ2-7; D might be TRBD1 (6 bases). Trimming left V 0 bases short and J 4 bases short, with 13 bases between. The germline V gene encodes CDR1 MDHEN and CDR2 SYDVKM. The CDR3 has 15 amino acids.

The gene calls are TRBV9 and TRBJ2-1; D may be TRBD2 (6 bases). Germline V gene sequence: CDR1 SGDLS, CDR2 YYNGEE. The V end was cut by 2 bases, the J end by 7 bases, with 16 bases between. The CDR3 loop spans 15 amino acids. CDR3 region: CASSVGGDDTNEQFF. CDR3 in DNA: TGTGCCAGCAGCGTGGGGGGTGACGACACAAATGAGCAGTTCTTC.

The chain carries TRBV9 and TRBJ1-2, with D uncertain. With 4 bases removed from V and 5 bases from J, the gap between germline ends came to 15 bases. CDR3 length: 14 amino acids. The germline gives CDR1 SGDLS, CDR2 YYNGEE. This chain's CDR3 is CASSLGLVLYGYTF. DNA for the CDR3: TGTGCCAGCAGCCTAGGTCTCGTTCTTTATGGCTACACCTTC.

The chain recombines TRBV6-1 with TRBJ2-3, with a tentative D call TRBD2 (6 bases). Germline CDR1 reads MNHNS; CDR2 reads SASEGT. V was clipped by 2 bases and J by 11 bases, with 11 bases between them. The length of the CDR3 is 12 residues. The CDR3 here is CASSEKGGVQYF. The CDR3, as DNA: TGTGCCAGCAGTGAAAAGGGCGGGGTGCAGTATTTT.

V and J are TRBV19 and TRBJ1-1; TRBD1 agrees at 8 bases. The J segment lost 4 bases and the V segment lost 10 bases, leaving 17 bases of the junction unmatched. The CDR3 runs 16 residues. The germline CDR1 and CDR2 sequences are LNHDA and SQIVND (reference sequence). CDR3 in amino acids: CATKRQGKVVSTEAFF. The CDR3 DNA reads TGTGCCACCAAAAGACAGGGGAAGGTTGTTTCCACTGAAGCTTTCTTT.

This clone was found a few times. The CDR3 is CASSFAAGGNTGELFF. The CDR3 DNA reads as TGTGCCAGCAGCTTTGCAGCGGGGGGGAACACCGGGGAGCTGTTTTTT. The V gene is TRBV7-9, the J gene TRBJ2-2; 9 bases are shared with TRBD2. The CDR3 runs 16 residues. V shed 3 bases, J shed 1 base, and the junction held 3 bases outside the gene matches. Germline V gene lookup returns CDR1 SEHNR and CDR2 FQNEAQ (reference sequence).

The rearrangement uses TRBV10-3 and TRBJ1-1; 7 bases are a match to TRBD1. Unmatched junction bases numbered 13, after V lost 5 bases and J lost 4 bases. The CDR3 is 16 amino acids. Germline-derived CDR1 and CDR2 are ENHRY and SYGVKD. The CDR3 sequence: CAISKGAFAQSTEAFF. In nucleotides, the CDR3 is TGTGCCATCAGTAAGGGGGCTTTTGCCCAGAGCACTGAAGCTTTCTTT.

The rearrangement links TRBV5-6 to TRBJ2-5; 8 bases agree with TRBD1. The J call may be faulty, since TRBJ2-7 better matches the DNA end. The germline V gene encodes CDR1 SGHDT and CDR2 YYEEEE. There are 14 residues in the CDR3. The CDR3 DNA follows: TGTGCCAGCAGCCCCGGACAGGGACCCTACGAGCAGTACTTC. It encodes CASSPGQGPYEQYF.

This clone was detected only once. The rearrangement uses TRBV29-1 and TRBJ2-1; perhaps TRBD2 as D (6 bases). This CDR3 has 14 residues. The germline V and J ends were trimmed by 6 bases and 4 bases, with 16 bases remaining between them. Germline CDR1 reads SQVTM; CDR2 reads ANQGSEA. The CDR3 sequence: CSVGGPDRYNEQFF. CDR3 nucleotide sequence: TGCAGCGTGGGAGGCCCAGACCGTTACAATGAGCAGTTCTTC.

Here the CDR3 reads CASSSGSRYSPDTQYF. The CDR3 DNA sequence: TGCGCCAGCAGCTCCGGTAGTAGGTACAGCCCAGATACGCAGTATTTT. The chain combines TRBV5-1 with TRBJ2-3; D gene uncertain. This CDR3 spans 16 amino acids. The germline gives CDR1 SGHRS, CDR2 YFSETQ. Trimming pared 3 bases from V and 4 bases from J, leaving 18 bases between.

The chain combines TRBV28 with TRBJ1-1; D is unresolved. V was shortened by 10 bases and J by 7 bases, with 10 bases between the two germline ends. Germline CDR1 MDHEN, CDR2 SYDVKM. The CDR3 has 10 residues. Here the CDR3 reads CATEKLEAFF. The CDR3 DNA is TGTGCCACCGAGAAACTTGAAGCTTTCTTT.